This is a list of T cell receptor beta chains from one sample in a study of cytomegalovirus exposure and HLA in healthy donors. The repertoire was sequenced with immunoSEQ multiplex PCR; TCRdb's copy has only in-frame clones and lacks some. Seen here are under 150,000 clones, more than 85% observed once, and the top ten hold 8.5% to 9.5%. Sequencing input: PBMCs. The receptor set was obtained from a man aged 18 to 30 in good health and CMV-seropositive. Both conserved end residues are part of each CDR3. The order of the fields is CDR3 DNA, CDR3 protein, clone size, D gene, V gene, J gene. A D gene is named only where the DNA matches it firmly. Where a row states a size, it is once, few, many or the class of an expanded clone; other rows omit it.

CDR3 DNA: TGTGCCAGCAGCGCCAGCCGGGACAGTAATAATTCACCCCTCCACTTT; CDR3 protein: CASSASRDSNNSPLHF; clone size: NA; D gene: NA; V gene: TRBV21-1; J gene: TRBJ1-6
CDR3 DNA: TGTGCCAGCAGCGAGATCCCGGGCCATACTAGCGGGGGCCCCCATACGCAGTATTTT; CDR3 protein: CASSEIPGHTSGGPHTQYF; clone size: NA; D gene: TRBD2; V gene: TRBV9; J gene: TRBJ2-3
CDR3 DNA: TGCGCCAGCAGCTTGTCAGGGACAACGAGGGAGAATGAGCAGTTCTTC; CDR3 protein: CASSLSGTTRENEQFF; clone size: NA; D gene: NA; V gene: TRBV5-1; J gene: TRBJ2-1
CDR3 DNA: TGCGCCAGCAGCCCGAGGACAGGGACTGGAGTAGGTGTCTATGGCTACACCTTC; CDR3 protein: CASSPRTGTGVGVYGYTF; clone size: few; D gene: TRBD1; V gene: TRBV5-1; J gene: TRBJ1-2
CDR3 DNA: TGTGCCAGCCAGAGGGGGAAAATGACCGGGGAGCTGTTTTTT; CDR3 protein: CASQRGKMTGELFF; clone size: NA; D gene: NA; V gene: TRBV6-5; J gene: TRBJ2-2
CDR3 DNA: TGTGCCAGCAGTCGCCGGTTTGATTCACCCCTCCACTTT; CDR3 protein: CASSRRFDSPLHF; clone size: NA; D gene: NA; V gene: TRBV6-6; J gene: TRBJ1-6
CDR3 DNA: TGTGCCAGTAGCCAGGCCCCGTGGGGCTACACCTTC; CDR3 protein: CASSQAPWGYTF; clone size: NA; D gene: NA; V gene: TRBV19; J gene: TRBJ1-2
CDR3 DNA: TGTGCCAGCAGTGACCTTCCAGGGGGCGGTCAGCCCCAGCATTTT; CDR3 protein: CASSDLPGGGQPQHF; clone size: once; D gene: TRBD1; V gene: TRBV6-1; J gene: TRBJ1-5
CDR3 DNA: TGTGCCAGCAGTGAGGAGACAGGGGAGGCTTTCTTT; CDR3 protein: CASSEETGEAFF; clone size: few; D gene: TRBD1; V gene: TRBV2; J gene: TRBJ1-1
CDR3 DNA: TGTGCCAGCAGCCAAAACAGGGGGAGCAGCACAGATACGCAGTATTTT; CDR3 protein: CASSQNRGSSTDTQYF; clone size: NA; D gene: TRBD1; V gene: TRBV5-4; J gene: TRBJ2-3
CDR3 DNA: TGTGCCAGCAGCTTCCCCGGGGAGTACACCGGGGAGCTGTTTTTT; CDR3 protein: CASSFPGEYTGELFF; clone size: NA; D gene: NA; V gene: TRBV5-4; J gene: TRBJ2-2
CDR3 DNA: TGTGCCAGCAGTTTCTCACCGGACTATGGCTACACCTTC; CDR3 protein: CASSFSPDYGYTF; clone size: NA; D gene: NA; V gene: TRBV27; J gene: TRBJ1-2
CDR3 DNA: TGTGCCAGCGGGCCCAGGGAAGCGTCCTATAATTCACCCCTCCACTTT; CDR3 protein: CASGPREASYNSPLHF; clone size: NA; D gene: NA; V gene: TRBV9; J gene: TRBJ1-6
CDR3 DNA: TGCAGCGTGAAGGACAGTTTTTACGAGCAGTACTTC; CDR3 protein: CSVKDSFYEQYF; clone size: NA; D gene: NA; V gene: TRBV29-1; J gene: TRBJ2-7
CDR3 DNA: TGTGCCAGCAGCCTAACGGGACAGGCGTCTTCTCTGGTAAACACCATATATTTT; CDR3 protein: CASSLTGQASSLVNTIYF; clone size: once; D gene: TRBD1; V gene: TRBV7-8; J gene: TRBJ1-3
CDR3 DNA: TGTGCCAGCAGCCCCCCGGCCTACGAGCAGTACTTC; CDR3 protein: CASSPPAYEQYF; clone size: few; D gene: NA; V gene: TRBV7-8; J gene: TRBJ2-7
CDR3 DNA: TGTGCCAGCAGTTACTACTCACCCTCTGGAAACACCATATATTTT; CDR3 protein: CASSYYSPSGNTIYF; clone size: NA; D gene: NA; V gene: TRBV6-5; J gene: TRBJ1-3
CDR3 DNA: TGTGCCAGCAGCTTGGCAGGGGGCACTGGAAACACCATATATTTT; CDR3 protein: CASSLAGGTGNTIYF; clone size: NA; D gene: TRBD1; V gene: TRBV5-4; J gene: TRBJ1-3
CDR3 DNA: TGTGCCAGCAGCCAAGGGTCGCGGGATAGCTCCTACAATGAGCAGTTCTTC; CDR3 protein: CASSQGSRDSSYNEQFF; clone size: NA; D gene: NA; V gene: TRBV4-2; J gene: TRBJ2-1
CDR3 DNA: TGCAGCGTTGACAGGGCGGAGCACTATGGCTACACCTTC; CDR3 protein: CSVDRAEHYGYTF; clone size: NA; D gene: NA; V gene: TRBV29-1; J gene: TRBJ1-2
CDR3 DNA: TGTGCCAGCAGCTCAAATCGGTGGAGGCAGTACTTC; CDR3 protein: CASSSNRWRQYF; clone size: NA; D gene: NA; V gene: TRBV6-5; J gene: TRBJ2-7
CDR3 DNA: TGTGCCAGCAGGGGACAGGGAGGACCTGAAGCTTTCTTT; CDR3 protein: CASRGQGGPEAFF; clone size: few; D gene: TRBD1; V gene: TRBV27; J gene: TRBJ1-1
CDR3 DNA: TGTGCCAGCAGTTACGGAGTAGGGGGCCAGCCCCAGCATTTT; CDR3 protein: CASSYGVGGQPQHF; clone size: NA; D gene: TRBD1; V gene: TRBV6-6; J gene: TRBJ1-5
CDR3 DNA: TGTGCCAGCACAGGTGGCTATGGCTACACCTTC; CDR3 protein: CASTGGYGYTF; clone size: NA; D gene: NA; V gene: TRBV19; J gene: TRBJ1-2
CDR3 DNA: TGTGCCACCAGCGCGGGACAGGGTTTCGGGATGAACACTGAAGCTTTCTTT; CDR3 protein: CATSAGQGFGMNTEAFF; clone size: NA; D gene: TRBD1; V gene: TRBV15; J gene: TRBJ1-1